The 26 T cell receptor beta chains in this list originate from one sample, sequenced in a study of resident and recirculating memory T cells in vitiligo. The assay was immunoSEQ multiplex PCR, and TCRdb's table has in-frame clones only and misses some. The sample lists about 76,000 clones, 90% to 95% occurring once. The sequencing sample was made of blood. These receptor sequences come from a male donor with vitiligo.

The gene calls are TRBV10-3 and TRBJ2-2, with 16 nucleotides matching TRBD2. The CDR3 sequence is 18 residues long. Germline CDR1 is ENHRY and CDR2 is SYGVKD. The V and J ends lost 9 bases and 4 bases, in that order; junction bases with no gene match: 11. The CDR3 nucleotides are TGTGCCATTCCTCTAGGGACTAGCGGGAGGGGACTCACCGGGGAGCTGTTTTTT. Translating it yields CAIPLGTSGRGLTGELFF.

The rearrangement joins TRBV5-1 to TRBJ2-3; TRBD2 might be the D (6 bases). V was cut by 3 bases and J by 1 base, with 9 bases left in between. This CDR3 is built from 14 residues. Germline V gene sequence: CDR1 SGHRS, CDR2 YFSETQ. In DNA form, the CDR3 reads TGCGCCAGCAGCTCCGCTAGCGGCACAGATACGCAGTATTTT. This sequence encodes CASSSASGTDTQYF.

This chain uses TRBV4-2 with TRBJ2-7; D might be TRBD2 (5 bases). V was trimmed by 1 base and J by 3 bases, leaving 19 bases between them. From germline, CDR1 is LGHNA and CDR2 YNFKEQ. The CDR3 consists of 17 residues. CDR3 amino acids: CASSQVGSPVVLYEQYF. The CDR3 DNA is TGTGCCAGCAGCCAAGTTGGGAGTCCGGTTGTCCTCTACGAGCAGTACTTC.

The chain recombines TRBV28 with TRBJ2-1; 7 bases map to TRBD2. The V gene end was trimmed by 3 bases and the J gene end by 15 bases; junction bases not matched to a gene: 11. The CDR3 runs 13 residues. Germline V gene lookup returns CDR1 MDHEN and CDR2 SYDVKM. The CDR3 sequence: CASSFPQAGSPFF. CDR3 bases: TGTGCCAGCAGTTTCCCTCAAGCGGGATCCCCGTTCTTC.

This rearrangement joins TRBV10-1 to TRBJ2-7; the match to TRBD2 covers 9 bases. Trimming took 2 bases from V and 0 from J; bases not matched to a gene: 8. The CDR3 has 17 residues. The germline CDR1 and CDR2 sequences are WNHNN and SYGVQD (reference sequence). The CDR3 here is CASSEGGLAPSSYEQYF. CDR3 sequence (DNA): TGCGCCAGCAGTGAGGGTGGACTAGCGCCGAGCTCCTACGAGCAGTACTTC.

The chain links TRBV11-3 to TRBJ2-1; D perhaps matches TRBD2 (6 bases). CDR1 SGHNT and CDR2 YENEEA come from the germline V gene. This CDR3 has 15 residues. V was pared by 5 bases and J by 8 bases, with 19 bases between. The CDR3 coding sequence is TGTGCCAGCAGCCCCCTGTGGGGGGAGTCGTATGAGCAGTTCTTC. Its translation is CASSPLWGESYEQFF.

This clone was recorded only once. The chain combines TRBV7-9 with TRBJ2-7, with 12 bases lining up with TRBD2. CDR3 length: 17 amino acids. Germline CDR1 SEHNR, CDR2 FQNEAQ (reference sequence). J lost 4 bases, V lost 1 base, and 8 bases had no gene match. The CDR3 DNA sequence: TGTGCCAGCAGCTTAGGACTAGCGGGAGCGCATGGTTACGAGCAGTACTTC. Its protein is CASSLGLAGAHGYEQYF.

The J gene is TRBJ1-5, the V gene TRBV4-2; unclear D gene. Between the trimmed V and J ends, which lost 0 bases and 1 base, there was a span of 19 bases. CDR3 length: 19 residues. CDR1 and CDR2 (germline): LGHNA, YNFKEQ. The CDR3 sequence is CASSQDKIQNTGSNQPQHF. The CDR3 region has the DNA TGTGCCAGCAGCCAAGACAAGATCCAAAACACGGGGAGCAATCAGCCCCAGCATTTT.

This clone was observed a single time. This chain links TRBV28 with TRBJ2-1, with TRBD2 as a possible D gene (6 bases). This CDR3 spans 14 amino acids. CDR1 is MDHEN, CDR2 SYDVKM, per germline. Trimming took off 6 bases at V and 9 bases at J, with 18 bases between the two ends. The CDR3 spells CASREGTLWGEQFF. The CDR3, as DNA: TGTGCCAGCAGGGAGGGGACTCTCTGGGGTGAGCAGTTCTTC.

The CDR3 region has the DNA TGTGCCAGCAGCCAACCCGGACAGTACGAGCAGTACTTC. It encodes CASSQPGQYEQYF. This sequence joins TRBV16 and TRBJ2-7; D is possibly TRBD1 (6 bases). CDR1 and CDR2 (germline): KGHSY, FQNENV. The V gene lost 2 bases and the J gene lost 4 bases, with 9 bases spanning the gap. This CDR3 contains 13 residues.

V is TRBV5-1 and J is TRBJ1-5, with D perhaps TRBD1 (5 bases). Germline V gives CDR1 SGHRS, CDR2 YFSETQ. The CDR3 has 17 residues. V was trimmed by 4 bases and J by 1 base, leaving 18 bases between them. The CDR3 sequence is CASSRAPTGGSNQPQHF. The CDR3 DNA follows: TGCGCCAGCAGCCGAGCCCCGACGGGGGGGAGCAATCAGCCCCAGCATTTT.

CDR3 protein: CASSESERDYEQYF. In DNA form, the CDR3 reads TGTGCCAGCAGTGAATCGGAGCGGGATTACGAGCAGTACTTC. The chain joins TRBV25-1 to TRBJ2-7, with 7 bases fitting TRBD2. Germline lookup yields CDR1 MGHDK and CDR2 SYGVNS. CDR3 size: 14 residues. The ends lost 1 base at V and 4 bases at J; junction bases unmatched: 4.

The V and J genes are TRBV10-1 and TRBJ2-4; 8 nucleotides agree with TRBD2. The CDR3 covers 16 residues. Germline V gives CDR1 WNHNN, CDR2 SYGVQD (reference sequence). The V and J ends lost 7 bases and 0 bases, in that order; junction bases with no gene match: 8. CDR3 nucleotides: TGCGCCAGCATAGCGGGAAGGGGTCTAGCCAAAAACATTCAGTACTTC. Protein: CASIAGRGLAKNIQYF.

The genes are TRBV25-1 and TRBJ2-1, with 12 nucleotides matching TRBD2. Losses at the gene ends were 5 bases for V and 0 bases for J; bases not matched to a gene: 5. The CDR3 loop spans 17 amino acids. Germline CDR1 reads MGHDK; CDR2 reads SYGVNS. This chain's CDR3 is CASSLTSGRSSYNEQFF. CDR3 nucleotides: TGTGCCAGCAGTTTGACTAGCGGGAGAAGCTCCTACAATGAGCAGTTCTTC.

The chain couples TRBV5-6 to TRBJ2-4; D is undetermined. The germline gives CDR1 SGHDT, CDR2 YYEEEE. The V end was cut by 2 bases, the J end by 1 base, with 16 bases between. The CDR3 contains 17 residues. CDR3 coding DNA: TGTGCCAGCAGCTTATACGATCCACCAACTGCCAAAAACATTCAGTACTTC. Translated: CASSLYDPPTAKNIQYF. Full variable domain (outside the CDR3, taken from reference TRBV5-6 and TRBJ2-4): DAGVTQSPTHLIKTRGQQVTLRCSPKSGHDTVSWYQQALGQGPQFIFQYYEEEERQRGNFPDRFSGHQFPNYSSELNVNALLLGDSALYLCASSLYDPPTAKNIQYFGAGTRLSVL.

The gene calls are TRBV7-8 and TRBJ2-7, with 8 nucleotides matching TRBD1. The CDR3 consists of 16 residues. V lost 5 bases, J lost 4 bases, and 13 bases stayed unmatched. The germline CDR1 and CDR2 sequences are SGHVS and FQNEAQ. CDR3 residues: CASSIRTGRMGYEQYF. In DNA form, the CDR3 reads TGTGCCAGCAGCATCAGGACAGGGCGAATGGGTTACGAGCAGTACTTC.

The chain joins TRBV6-1 to TRBJ1-2, with 7 bases fitting TRBD1. The CDR3 runs to 17 residues. Germline V gives CDR1 MNHNS, CDR2 SASEGT. The ends lost 2 bases at V and 3 bases at J; junction bases unmatched: 12. Written as DNA, the CDR3 is TGTGCCAGCAGTGAACCGAGACAGGGTAGGAGTGACTATGGCTACACCTTC. Residues: CASSEPRQGRSDYGYTF.

The rearrangement links TRBV7-3 to TRBJ2-7, with 8 bases aligning to TRBD2. This CDR3 is 14 amino acids long. Looked up from germline, CDR1 is SGHTA and CDR2 is FQGTGA. Trimming removed 4 bases from V and 6 bases from J; junction bases left unmatched: 8. CDR3 protein: CASSSYSLAGEQYF. The CDR3 DNA reads as TGTGCCAGCAGCTCGTACTCGCTAGCGGGCGAGCAGTACTTC.

This chain uses TRBV5-1 with TRBJ1-3; D call uncertain. Trimming took off 0 bases at V and 0 bases at J, with 7 bases between the two ends. CDR1 and CDR2 from the germline V gene are SGHRS and YFSETQ. The CDR3 is made up of 15 amino acids. Here the CDR3 reads CASSLARGSGNTIYF. The CDR3 nucleotides read TGCGCCAGCAGCTTGGCCCGCGGCTCTGGAAACACCATATATTTT.

The chain uses TRBV28 and TRBJ1-5, with D unclear. The CDR3 totals 13 residues. V lost 5 bases and J 4 bases, leaving 9 bases between the germline ends. Germline CDR1 MDHEN, CDR2 SYDVKM. For the CDR3, the DNA is TGTGCCAGCAGTACCACTAATAATCAGCCCCAGCATTTT. The encoded protein is CASSTTNNQPQHF.

This sequence joins TRBV7-3 and TRBJ2-3; 14 bases map to TRBD2. Germline values: CDR1 SGHTA, CDR2 FQGTGA. V was clipped by 5 bases and J by 1 base; unmatched bases: 8. The CDR3 totals 18 residues. The CDR3 region is CASSPGTSGRRGTDTQYF. In nucleotides, the CDR3 is TGTGCCAGCAGCCCCGGGACTAGCGGGAGAAGGGGCACAGATACGCAGTATTTT.

The CDR3 DNA is TGTGCCAGCAGTCTACAGACAACTAATGAAAAACTGTTTTTT. Encoded protein: CASSLQTTNEKLFF. J is TRBJ1-4 and V is TRBV28; D not resolved. With 5 bases removed from V and 0 bases from J, the gap between germline ends came to 7 bases. In germline, CDR1 is MDHEN, CDR2 SYDVKM. This CDR3 has 14 amino acids.

The chain combines TRBV7-9 with TRBJ2-6; D is ambiguous. V was cut by 5 bases and J by 2 bases, with 10 bases left in between. The germline CDR1 and CDR2 sequences are SEHNR and FQNEAQ (reference sequence). This CDR3 comprises 15 residues. The CDR3 DNA follows: TGTGCCAGCAGCCCACGGGTGGCTGGGGCCAACGTCCTGACTTTC. This encodes CASSPRVAGANVLTF. Full variable domain (missing parts from reference TRBV7-9 and TRBJ2-6): DTGVSQNPRHKITKRGQNVTFRCDPISEHNRLYWYRQTLGQGPEFLTYFQNEAQLEKSRLLSDRFSAERPKGSFSTLEIQRTEQGDSAMYLCASSPRVAGANVLTFGAGSRLTVL.

CDR3 sequence reads: CASSKRTRSYEQYF. Here the CDR3 DNA reads TGTGCCAGCAGTAAACGGACACGCTCCTACGAGCAGTACTTC. This rearrangement joins TRBV28 to TRBJ2-7, with a possible D match to TRBD1 (5 bases). Deletions cut 5 bases from V and 0 bases from J, with 11 bases between. The CDR3 runs to 14 residues. Looked up from germline, CDR1 is MDHEN and CDR2 is SYDVKM.

V is TRBV28 and J is TRBJ1-1; D is possibly TRBD1 (5 bases). From germline, CDR1 is MDHEN and CDR2 SYDVKM. This CDR3 has 16 residues. V was shortened by 7 bases and J by 5 bases, with 23 bases between the two germline ends. The CDR3 sequence is CASTPILRVGYTEAFF. In nucleotides, the CDR3 is TGTGCCAGCACACCTATACTCAGGGTAGGGTATACTGAAGCTTTCTTT. Supplemented by reference TRBV28 and TRBJ1-1, the full variable domain reads DVKVTQSSRYLVKRTGEKVFLECVQDMDHENMFWYRQDPGLGLRLIYFSYDVKMKEKGDIPEGYSVSREKKERFSLILESASTNQTSMYLCASTPILRVGYTEAFFGQGTRLTVV.

This sequence joins TRBV27 and TRBJ2-7; TRBD2 agrees at 13 bases. The CDR3 contains 14 residues. Germline assignment: CDR1 MNHEY and CDR2 SMNVEV (reference sequence). J lost 7 bases, V lost 6 bases, and 6 bases had no gene match. The CDR3 sequence is CASRQTSGRREQYF. The CDR3 DNA is TGTGCCAGCAGACAGACTAGCGGGAGGCGAGAGCAGTACTTC.